These 5 T cell receptor beta chains came from one sample sequenced in a study of blood T cell repertoires in COVID-19. The repertoire was sequenced with immunoSEQ multiplex PCR; TCRdb's copy has only in-frame clones and lacks some. The table lists 200,000 to 300,000 clones, roughly 86% of them singletons. Sample: peripheral blood. The origin of the receptors is a woman aged 25 to 45 who had recovered from COVID-19.

This clone appeared a few times. In nucleotides, the CDR3 is TGTGCCAGCAGCTTATCTTTTTCCGGGGAGCTGTTTTTT. This sequence encodes CASSLSFSGELFF. The rearrangement uses TRBV11-3 and TRBJ2-2; no reliable D call. The germline CDR1 and CDR2 sequences are SGHNT and YENEEA. There are 13 residues in the CDR3. Trimming cost V 2 bases and J 6 bases, with 7 bases left between them.

The chain employs TRBV5-1 and TRBJ2-1, with 12 nucleotides matching TRBD2. Germline V CDR1 and CDR2: SGHRS, YFSETQ. The CDR3 sequence is 17 residues long. V dropped 4 bases and J dropped 5; count of bases not matched to a gene: 10. For the CDR3, the DNA is TGCGCCAGCAGCGCCACTAGCGGGGGGAACACGGACAATGAGCAGTTCTTC. Translated: CASSATSGGNTDNEQFF.

In this sample, this clone turned up once. The rearrangement joins TRBV11-2 to TRBJ2-5, with D maybe TRBD2 (7 bases). V lost 5 bases, J lost 1 base, and 14 bases lay in between. Germline loops: CDR1 SGHAT, CDR2 FQNNGV. The CDR3 has 15 residues. Written as DNA, the CDR3 is TGTGCCAGCAGCAGGACTAGGGGGACCCAAGAGACCCAGTACTTC. Translating it yields CASSRTRGTQETQYF.

This rearrangement joins TRBV9 to TRBJ2-1, with TRBD2 identical over 15 bases. The trim removed 4 bases at V and 4 bases at J, leaving 12 bases unmatched. The CDR3 spans 19 residues. Germline V CDR1 and CDR2: SGDLS, YYNGEE. The CDR3 sequence is CASSHGLAGGPSAYNEQFF. The CDR3 coding sequence is TGTGCCAGCAGCCATGGACTAGCGGGGGGGCCGTCTGCTTACAATGAGCAGTTCTTC.

The rearrangement links TRBV23-1 to TRBJ2-5; TRBD1 aligns across 7 bases. TRBV23-1 is labeled an ORF, and its function is uncertain. This CDR3 has 15 amino acids. The V segment lost 2 bases and the J segment 1 base; nucleotides outside the gene matches: 4. The CDR3 spells CASSQPGTAQETQYF. CDR3 DNA sequence: TGCGCCAGCAGTCAACCGGGGACAGCCCAAGAGACCCAGTACTTC.